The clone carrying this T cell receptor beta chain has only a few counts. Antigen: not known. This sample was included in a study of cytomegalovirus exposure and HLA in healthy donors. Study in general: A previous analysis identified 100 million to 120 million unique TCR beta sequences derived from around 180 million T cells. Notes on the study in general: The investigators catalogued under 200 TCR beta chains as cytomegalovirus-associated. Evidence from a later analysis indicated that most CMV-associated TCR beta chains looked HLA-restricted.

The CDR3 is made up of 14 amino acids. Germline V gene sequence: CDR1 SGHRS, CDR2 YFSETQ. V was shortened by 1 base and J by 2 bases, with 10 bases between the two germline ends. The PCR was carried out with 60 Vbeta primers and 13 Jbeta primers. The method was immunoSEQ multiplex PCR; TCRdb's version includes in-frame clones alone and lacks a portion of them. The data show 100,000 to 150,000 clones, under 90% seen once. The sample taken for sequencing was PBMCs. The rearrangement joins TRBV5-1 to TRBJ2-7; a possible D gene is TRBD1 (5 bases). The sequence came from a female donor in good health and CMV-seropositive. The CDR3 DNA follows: TGCGCCAGCAGCTTGCAGGGAAGTCCCTACGAGCAGTACTTC. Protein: CASSLQGSPYEQYF.